This is a list of T cell receptor beta chains from one sample in a study of cytomegalovirus exposure and HLA in healthy donors. Libraries were prepared by immunoSEQ multiplex PCR; TCRdb keeps only in-frame clonotypes and omits some of them. This sample has 150,000 to 200,000 clones, with roughly nine tenths found just once. The material sequenced was PBMCs. Receptor source: a man in his thirties or forties in good health and CMV-seropositive. Both conserved end residues are part of each CDR3. D genes are given only for firm matches. The size of a clone is reported for some rows only, either as once, few or many, or as a class for expanded clones.

j_gene: TRBJ1-5; v_gene: TRBV28; abundance: -; d_gene: -; CDR3nt: TGTGCCAGCAGTTTGATGGGGTATAGCAATCAGCCCCAGCATTTT; CDR3aa: CASSLMGYSNQPQHF
j_gene: TRBJ1-5; v_gene: TRBV27; abundance: -; d_gene: -; CDR3nt: TGTGCCAGCAGTCCCCACTTGGAGGGAGGCAGCAATCAGCCCCAGCATTTT; CDR3aa: CASSPHLEGGSNQPQHF
j_gene: TRBJ1-2; v_gene: TRBV5-8; abundance: -; d_gene: -; CDR3nt: TGTGCCAGCAGCTTAACTCCCTATGGCTACACCTTC; CDR3aa: CASSLTPYGYTF
j_gene: TRBJ1-1; v_gene: TRBV5-4; abundance: -; d_gene: -; CDR3nt: TGTGCCAGCAGCTTGGTAGCGCGCACTGAAGCTTTCTTT; CDR3aa: CASSLVARTEAFF
j_gene: TRBJ2-7; v_gene: TRBV6-1; abundance: -; d_gene: -; CDR3nt: TGTGCCAGCAGAGCAGTGGGAGGCTCCTACGAGCAGTACTTC; CDR3aa: CASRAVGGSYEQYF
j_gene: TRBJ2-2; v_gene: TRBV27; abundance: -; d_gene: -; CDR3nt: TGTGCCAGCAGTTTAGGGGGGCTTGGCGGGGAGCTGTTTTTT; CDR3aa: CASSLGGLGGELFF
j_gene: TRBJ2-6; v_gene: TRBV7-6; abundance: -; d_gene: -; CDR3nt: TGTGCCAGCAGCTTAGCGCTGACGTCTGGGGCCAACGTCCTGACTTTC; CDR3aa: CASSLALTSGANVLTF
j_gene: TRBJ2-3; v_gene: TRBV6-5; abundance: -; d_gene: -; CDR3nt: TGTGCCAGCAGTTACGGCGGACAGCACACAGATACGCAGTATTTT; CDR3aa: CASSYGGQHTDTQYF
j_gene: TRBJ2-3; v_gene: TRBV25-1; abundance: -; d_gene: -; CDR3nt: TGTGCCAGCAGTGAAGCTGGCGCAAGCACAGATACGCAGTATTTT; CDR3aa: CASSEAGASTDTQYF
j_gene: TRBJ2-5; v_gene: TRBV7-3; abundance: -; d_gene: -; CDR3nt: TGTGCCAGCAGCTTAATGGTTGGGACCCCGCAAGAGACCCAGTACTTC; CDR3aa: CASSLMVGTPQETQYF
j_gene: TRBJ1-4; v_gene: TRBV25-1; abundance: -; d_gene: -; CDR3nt: TGTGCCAGCAGTACAGGGTGGGGAACTAATGAAAAACTGTTTTTT; CDR3aa: CASSTGWGTNEKLFF
j_gene: TRBJ1-5; v_gene: TRBV4-2; abundance: -; d_gene: -; CDR3nt: TGTGCCAGCAGCCAGACAAATCAGCCCCAGCATTTT; CDR3aa: CASSQTNQPQHF
j_gene: TRBJ2-1; v_gene: TRBV11-2; abundance: -; d_gene: -; CDR3nt: TGTGCCAGCAGCTTTAGAGGGGGACCGGGCAATGAGCAGTTCTTC; CDR3aa: CASSFRGGPGNEQFF
j_gene: TRBJ2-2; v_gene: TRBV5-4; abundance: -; d_gene: -; CDR3nt: TGTGCCAGCAGCTTGGAGCCAGCGGTGAACACCGGGGAGCTGTTTTTT; CDR3aa: CASSLEPAVNTGELFF
j_gene: TRBJ2-3; v_gene: TRBV9; abundance: -; d_gene: TRBD2; CDR3nt: TGTGCCAGCAGTGCTTATAGCGGGGGGCCCACAGATACGCAGTATTTT; CDR3aa: CASSAYSGGPTDTQYF
j_gene: TRBJ1-5; v_gene: TRBV6-5; abundance: -; d_gene: -; CDR3nt: TGTGCCAGCAGTTCTGGGGGGAGGGGTGGTCAGCCCCAGCATTTT; CDR3aa: CASSSGGRGGQPQHF
j_gene: TRBJ2-2; v_gene: TRBV27; abundance: -; d_gene: -; CDR3nt: TGTGCCAGCAGGGCAGAGGCCGTCGTAAACACCGGGGAGCTGTTTTTT; CDR3aa: CASRAEAVVNTGELFF
j_gene: TRBJ2-7; v_gene: TRBV11-3; abundance: -; d_gene: TRBD1; CDR3nt: TGTGCCAGCAGCTTAGTTGCAGGGGGCGGGTACGAGCAGTACTTC; CDR3aa: CASSLVAGGGYEQYF
j_gene: TRBJ1-1; v_gene: TRBV7-2; abundance: -; d_gene: -; CDR3nt: TGTGCCAGCAGCCGGGCTAACACTGAAGCTTTCTTT; CDR3aa: CASSRANTEAFF
j_gene: TRBJ1-2; v_gene: TRBV9; abundance: few; d_gene: -; CDR3nt: TGTGCCAGCAGCGGCGGTCAAGGGCCGCATGGCTACACCTTC; CDR3aa: CASSGGQGPHGYTF
j_gene: TRBJ2-5; v_gene: TRBV6-5; abundance: -; d_gene: -; CDR3nt: TGTGCCAGCAGTTCCGCGCGGGTAGGGGAGACCCAGTACTTC; CDR3aa: CASSSARVGETQYF
j_gene: TRBJ2-7; v_gene: TRBV2; abundance: -; d_gene: TRBD2; CDR3nt: TGTGCCAGCAGTGAAGCGCTCGGACTAGCGGACTACGAGCAGTACTTC; CDR3aa: CASSEALGLADYEQYF
j_gene: TRBJ2-2; v_gene: TRBV28; abundance: -; d_gene: -; CDR3nt: TGTGCCAGCAGTAAGGGGGGGCTATGGACCGGGGAGCTGTTTTTT; CDR3aa: CASSKGGLWTGELFF
j_gene: TRBJ2-7; v_gene: TRBV7-2; abundance: -; d_gene: -; CDR3nt: TGTGCCAGCAGGTCGGACAGCTACGAGCAGTACTTC; CDR3aa: CASRSDSYEQYF